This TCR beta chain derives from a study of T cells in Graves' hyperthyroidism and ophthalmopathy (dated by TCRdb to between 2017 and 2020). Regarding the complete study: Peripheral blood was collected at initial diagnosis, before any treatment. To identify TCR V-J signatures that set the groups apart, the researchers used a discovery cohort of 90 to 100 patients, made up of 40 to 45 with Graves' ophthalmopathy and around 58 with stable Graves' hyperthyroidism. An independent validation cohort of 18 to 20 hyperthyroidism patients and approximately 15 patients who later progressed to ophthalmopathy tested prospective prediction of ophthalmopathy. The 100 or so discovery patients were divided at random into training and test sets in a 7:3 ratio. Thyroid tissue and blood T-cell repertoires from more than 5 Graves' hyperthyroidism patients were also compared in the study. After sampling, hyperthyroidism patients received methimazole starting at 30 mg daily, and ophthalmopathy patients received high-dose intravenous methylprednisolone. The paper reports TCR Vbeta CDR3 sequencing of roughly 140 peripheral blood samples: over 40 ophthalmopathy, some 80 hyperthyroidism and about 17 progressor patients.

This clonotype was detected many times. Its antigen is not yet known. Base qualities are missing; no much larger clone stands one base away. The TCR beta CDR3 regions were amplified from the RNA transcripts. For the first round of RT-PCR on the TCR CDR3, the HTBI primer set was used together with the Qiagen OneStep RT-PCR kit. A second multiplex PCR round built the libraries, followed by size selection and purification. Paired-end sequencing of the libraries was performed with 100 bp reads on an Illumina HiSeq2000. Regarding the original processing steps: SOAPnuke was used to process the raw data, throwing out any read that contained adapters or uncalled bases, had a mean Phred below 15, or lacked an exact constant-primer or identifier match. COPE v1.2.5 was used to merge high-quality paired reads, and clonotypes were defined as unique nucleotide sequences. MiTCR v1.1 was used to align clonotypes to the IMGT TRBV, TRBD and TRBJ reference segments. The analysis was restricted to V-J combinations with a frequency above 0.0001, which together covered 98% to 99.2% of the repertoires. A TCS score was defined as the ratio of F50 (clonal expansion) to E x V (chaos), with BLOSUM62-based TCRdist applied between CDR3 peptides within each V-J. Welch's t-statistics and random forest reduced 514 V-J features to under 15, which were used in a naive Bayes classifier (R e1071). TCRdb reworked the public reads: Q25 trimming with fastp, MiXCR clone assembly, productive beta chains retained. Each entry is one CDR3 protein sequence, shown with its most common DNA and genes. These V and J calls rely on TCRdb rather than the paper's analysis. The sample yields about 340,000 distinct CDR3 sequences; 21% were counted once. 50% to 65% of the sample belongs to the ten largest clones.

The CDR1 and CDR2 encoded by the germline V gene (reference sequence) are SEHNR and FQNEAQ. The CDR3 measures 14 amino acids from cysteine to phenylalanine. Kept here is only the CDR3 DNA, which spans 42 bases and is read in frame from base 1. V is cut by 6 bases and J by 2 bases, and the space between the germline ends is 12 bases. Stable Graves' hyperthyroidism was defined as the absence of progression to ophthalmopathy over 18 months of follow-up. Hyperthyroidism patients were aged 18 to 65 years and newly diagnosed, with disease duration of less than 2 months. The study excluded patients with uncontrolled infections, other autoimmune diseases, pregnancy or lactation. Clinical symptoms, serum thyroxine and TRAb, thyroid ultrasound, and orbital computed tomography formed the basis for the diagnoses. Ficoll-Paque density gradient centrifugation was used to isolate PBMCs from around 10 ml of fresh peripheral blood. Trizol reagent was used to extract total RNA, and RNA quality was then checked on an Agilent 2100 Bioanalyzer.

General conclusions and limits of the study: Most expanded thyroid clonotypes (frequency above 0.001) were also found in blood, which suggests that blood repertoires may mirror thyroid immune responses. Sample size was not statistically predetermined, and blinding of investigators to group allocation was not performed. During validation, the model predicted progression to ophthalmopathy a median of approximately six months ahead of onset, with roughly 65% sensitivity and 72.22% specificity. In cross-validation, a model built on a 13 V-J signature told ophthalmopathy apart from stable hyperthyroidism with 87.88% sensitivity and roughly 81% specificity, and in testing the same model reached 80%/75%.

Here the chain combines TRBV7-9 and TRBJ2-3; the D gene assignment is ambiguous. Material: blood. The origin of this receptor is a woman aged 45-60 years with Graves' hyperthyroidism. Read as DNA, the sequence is TGTGCCAGCAGGCCCCCGACAACCACAGATACGCAGTATTTT. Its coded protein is CASRPPTTTDTQYF.